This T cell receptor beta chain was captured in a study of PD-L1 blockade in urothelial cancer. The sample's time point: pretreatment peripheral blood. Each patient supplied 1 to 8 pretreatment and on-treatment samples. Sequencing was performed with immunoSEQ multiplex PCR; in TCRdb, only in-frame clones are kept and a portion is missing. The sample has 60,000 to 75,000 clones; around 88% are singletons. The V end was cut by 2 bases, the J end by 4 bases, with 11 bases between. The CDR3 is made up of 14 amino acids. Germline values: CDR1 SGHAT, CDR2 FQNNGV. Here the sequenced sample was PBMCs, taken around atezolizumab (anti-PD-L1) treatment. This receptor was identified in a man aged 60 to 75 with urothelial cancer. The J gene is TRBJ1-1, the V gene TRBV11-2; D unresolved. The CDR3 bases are TGTGCCAGCAGCTTAAACCCGGAGGGCACTGAAGCTTTCTTT. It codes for CASSLNPEGTEAFF.